This T cell receptor (beta chain) was recovered during a study of T cell changes during pregnancy in multiple sclerosis (dated by TCRdb to between 2018 and 2021). A note on the overall study: The study looked at changes in the T cell repertoire across pregnancy in women with multiple sclerosis.

CDR1 and CDR2, looked up from the germline V gene, are SGHDT and YYEEEE. From the cysteine through the phenylalanine, the CDR3 covers 19 amino acids. CDR3 DNA only is kept here, 57 bases in frame from base 1. V lost 3 bases and J lost 2 bases; the stretch between them is 27 bases long. Notes on this clone: Its specific antigen is unknown. No base quality information exists; no much larger clone differs at one position.

Receptor libraries were prepared by the immunoSEQ multiplex PCR assay. TCRdb's version of the immuneACCESS table is confined to in-frame rearrangements and falls short of the full clone set. An unresolved V gene accounts for under half of the shortfall where checked; the remainder is of unknown origin. Within this sample are some 100,000 clones, with roughly nine tenths of them counted one time only. Clones ranked in the top ten supply more than 0.95% of the sample. The receptor's source is a female donor with multiple sclerosis, enrolled in a pregnancy study. The chain is assembled from TRBV5-6 and TRBJ2-7, and the D gene may be TRBD1, 6 bases matching. The source material was peripheral blood, sampled in the second trimester of pregnancy. The CDR3 reads CASSSYPGAGARGTYEQYF. The nucleotide sequence is given as TGTGCCAGCAGCTCGTACCCAGGGGCGGGCGCGAGGGGAACCTACGAGCAGTACTTC.